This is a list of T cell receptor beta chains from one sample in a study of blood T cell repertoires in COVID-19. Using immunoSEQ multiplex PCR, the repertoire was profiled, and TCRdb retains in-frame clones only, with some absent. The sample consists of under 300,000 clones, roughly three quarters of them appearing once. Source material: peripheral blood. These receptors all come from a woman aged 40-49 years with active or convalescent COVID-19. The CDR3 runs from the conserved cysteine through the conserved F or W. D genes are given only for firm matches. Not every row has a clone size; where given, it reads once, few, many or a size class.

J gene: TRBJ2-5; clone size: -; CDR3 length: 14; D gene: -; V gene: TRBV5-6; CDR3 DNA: TGTGCCAGCAGCTTGGGTGGGGGCACGGAGACCCAGTACTTC; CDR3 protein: CASSLGGGTETQYF
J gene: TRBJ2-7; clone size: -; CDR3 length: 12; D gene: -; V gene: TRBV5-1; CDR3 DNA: TGCGCCAGCAGCTTGTCGGCCTACGAGCAGTACTTC; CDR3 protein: CASSLSAYEQYF
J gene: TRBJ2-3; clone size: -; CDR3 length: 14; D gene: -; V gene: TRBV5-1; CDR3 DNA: TGCGCCAGCAGCAACGGGGGTGGAATTGATACGCAGTATTTT; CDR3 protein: CASSNGGGIDTQYF
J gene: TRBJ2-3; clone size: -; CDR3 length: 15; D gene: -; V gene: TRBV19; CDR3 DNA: TGTGCCAGTAGTAATATCGGGGGAGTGGCAGATACGCAGTATTTT; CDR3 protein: CASSNIGGVADTQYF
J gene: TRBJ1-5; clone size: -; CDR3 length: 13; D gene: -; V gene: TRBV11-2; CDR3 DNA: TGTGCCAGCAGCTTAGACCGGGATCAGCCCCAGCATTTT; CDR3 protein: CASSLDRDQPQHF
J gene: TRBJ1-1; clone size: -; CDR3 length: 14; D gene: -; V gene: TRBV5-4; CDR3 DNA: TGTGCCAGCAGCTTAGACTCCGGGACATTCGAAGCTTTCTTT; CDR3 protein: CASSLDSGTFEAFF
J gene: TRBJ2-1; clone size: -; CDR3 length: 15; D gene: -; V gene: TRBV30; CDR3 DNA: TGTGCCTGGAGTGATTGGGCAGGGGAAGGCGTCGAGCAGTTCTTC; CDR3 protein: CAWSDWAGEGVEQFF
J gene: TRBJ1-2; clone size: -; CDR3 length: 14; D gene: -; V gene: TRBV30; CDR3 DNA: TGTGCCTGGACCCTTTTAGGGGCTCCCTATGGCTACACCTTC; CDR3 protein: CAWTLLGAPYGYTF
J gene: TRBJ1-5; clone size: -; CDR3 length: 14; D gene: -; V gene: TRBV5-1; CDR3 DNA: TGCGCCAGCAGCTTGGGGGGGCGCGGAGAGCCCCAGCATTTT; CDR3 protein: CASSLGGRGEPQHF
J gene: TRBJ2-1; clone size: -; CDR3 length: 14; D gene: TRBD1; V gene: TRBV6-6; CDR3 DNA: TGTGCCAGCAGTTACTCGACAGGGAACAATGAGCAGTTCTTC; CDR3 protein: CASSYSTGNNEQFF
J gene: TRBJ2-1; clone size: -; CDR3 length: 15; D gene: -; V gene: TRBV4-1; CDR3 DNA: TGCGCCAGCAGCCCTACTAAGGGACTGAACAATGAGCAGTTCTTC; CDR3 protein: CASSPTKGLNNEQFF
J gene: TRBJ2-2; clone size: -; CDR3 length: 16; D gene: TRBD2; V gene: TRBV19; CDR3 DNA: TGTGCCAGTCGCCCCCACACCGGGGGGGAGACCGGGGAGCTGTTTTTT; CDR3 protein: CASRPHTGGETGELFF
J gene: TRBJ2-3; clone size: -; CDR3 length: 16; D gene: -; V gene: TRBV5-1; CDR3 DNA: TGCGCCAGCAGCAGGGGCCGGACAACGGACCCTGATACGCAGTATTTT; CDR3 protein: CASSRGRTTDPDTQYF
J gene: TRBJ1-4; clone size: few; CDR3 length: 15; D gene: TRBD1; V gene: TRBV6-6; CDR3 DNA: TGTGCCAGCAGTTACCGTACAGGGGCGGGAGAAAAACTGTTTTTT; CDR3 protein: CASSYRTGAGEKLFF
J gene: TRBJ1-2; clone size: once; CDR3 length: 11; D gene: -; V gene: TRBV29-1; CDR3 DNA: TGCAGCGCCCGAGGGGGCTATGGCTACACCTTC; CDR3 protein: CSARGGYGYTF
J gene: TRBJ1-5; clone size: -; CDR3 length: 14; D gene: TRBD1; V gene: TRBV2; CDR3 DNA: TGTGCCAGCAGTGGACAGGGGATCTTTCAGCCCCAGCATTTT; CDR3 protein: CASSGQGIFQPQHF
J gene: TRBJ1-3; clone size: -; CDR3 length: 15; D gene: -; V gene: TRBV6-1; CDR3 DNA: TGTGCCAGCAGTGAAGTGGAGATCGGTGGAAACACCATATATTTT; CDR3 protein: CASSEVEIGGNTIYF
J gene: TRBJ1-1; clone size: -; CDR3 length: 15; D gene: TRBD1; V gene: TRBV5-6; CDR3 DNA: TGTGCCAGCAGCTTAGTAGGGGGCTTGAACACTGAAGCTTTCTTT; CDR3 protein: CASSLVGGLNTEAFF
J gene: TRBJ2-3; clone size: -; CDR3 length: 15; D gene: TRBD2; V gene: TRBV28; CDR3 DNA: TGTGCCAGCAGTTCCGGACTAGCGGGGGTAGATACGCAGTATTTT; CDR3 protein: CASSSGLAGVDTQYF
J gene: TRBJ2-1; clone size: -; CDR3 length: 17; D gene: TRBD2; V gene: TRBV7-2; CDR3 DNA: TGTGCCAGCAGCTTAGTTTGGAGAACGGGGGGGGTGGATGAGCAGTTCTTC; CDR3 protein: CASSLVWRTGGVDEQFF
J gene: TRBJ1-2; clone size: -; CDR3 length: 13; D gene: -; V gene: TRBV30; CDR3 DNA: TGTGCCTGGAGTGTGGCAGGGAACTATGGCTACACCTTC; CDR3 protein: CAWSVAGNYGYTF
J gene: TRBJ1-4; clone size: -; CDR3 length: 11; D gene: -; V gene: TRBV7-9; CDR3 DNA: TGTGCCAGCAGTATCTATGAAAAACTGTTTTTT; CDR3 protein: CASSIYEKLFF
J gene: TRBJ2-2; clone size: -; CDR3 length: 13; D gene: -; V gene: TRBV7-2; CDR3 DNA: TGTGCCAGCAGCCAAGACCGGGGTGGGGAGCTGTTTTTT; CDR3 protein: CASSQDRGGELFF
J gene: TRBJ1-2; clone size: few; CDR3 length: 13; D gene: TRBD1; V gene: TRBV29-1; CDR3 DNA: TGCAGCGCTTGGACAGGGATCAACTATGGCTACACCTTC; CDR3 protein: CSAWTGINYGYTF
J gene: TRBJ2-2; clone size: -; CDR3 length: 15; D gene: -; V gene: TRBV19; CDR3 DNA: TGTGCCAGTAGTACCCCCGGCAGGGGTGCCGGGGAGCTGTTTTTT; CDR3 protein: CASSTPGRGAGELFF
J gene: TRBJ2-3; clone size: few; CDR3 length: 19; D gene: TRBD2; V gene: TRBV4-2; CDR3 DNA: TGTGCCAGCAGCCAAGCTATCGGCAATAGCGGGGGGGCCACAGATACGCAGTATTTT; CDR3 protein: CASSQAIGNSGGATDTQYF
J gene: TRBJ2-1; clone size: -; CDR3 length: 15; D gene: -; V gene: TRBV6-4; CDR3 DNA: TGTGCCAGCAGTGAATCATCAGGGGCGCCCAATGAGCAGTTCTTC; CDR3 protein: CASSESSGAPNEQFF